This T cell receptor beta chain came from a study of blood T cell repertoires in COVID-19. Across the study: The United States, Italy and Spain provided the acute and convalescent COVID-19 samples. T cells, B-cell-depleted T cells, or PBMCs provided the cDNA or gDNA that served as material.

CDR3 length: 15 amino acids. Seattle researchers signed up patients amid active infection and tracked them longitudinally. Per the study methods: Reference gene primer amplification in the assay estimated nucleated cell counts. Data came from immunoSEQ multiplex PCR; TCRdb stores just in-frame clones and leaves some out. The D gene and trimming were derived from the DNA, and the V and J assignments and clone size from that table. The repertoire includes around 260,000 clones, roughly 88% of them detected once, and roughly 10% sits in the top ten. The TCR comes from a woman in her seventies with COVID-19, enrolled during active disease. This chain uses TRBV21-1 with TRBJ2-1; whether TRBD2, the table's D call, matches the DNA was not checked. TRBV21-1 is an annotated pseudogene. The sequencing sample was made of peripheral blood. Here the CDR3 DNA reads TGTGCCAGCCCCTGGGGAGGTGAAGCATACAATGAGCAGTTCTTC. Its protein is CASPWGGEAYNEQFF.